This paragraph reports one T cell receptor (beta chain). These data originate in a study of blood T cell repertoires in COVID-19. Study-level background: Samples representing acute and convalescent COVID-19 were sourced from the United States, Italy and Spain. From T cells, B-cell-depleted T cells, or PBMCs came the material, which was cDNA or gDNA.

Germline V gives CDR1 MNHEY, CDR2 SMNVEV (reference sequence). The CDR3 has 13 amino acids. Trimming took off 5 bases at V and 4 bases at J, with 12 bases between the two ends. Original methodology: Estimated nucleated cell counts came from reference gene primer amplification. Assay: immunoSEQ multiplex PCR; the TCRdb copy retains only in-frame clones and omits some. D and trimming come from the DNA, and the V and J calls and clone size come from that table. The repertoire holds 90,000 or so clones, with 87% as singletons. The rearrangement uses TRBV27 and TRBJ2-7, with D tentatively TRBD1 (6 bases). The sequencing input was peripheral blood. The clonotype comes from a human donor in a cohort sampled during active COVID-19. The DNA of the CDR3 is TGTGCCAGCAGTCCCGGGACACTTTACGAGCAGTACTTC. Encoded protein: CASSPGTLYEQYF.